These 10 T cell receptor beta chains were sequenced from one sample in a study of regulatory T cells in long-lasting Graves disease. In building TCR beta libraries, iRepertoire HTBI primers were used together with Arm-PCR of CDR3 regions. TCRdb re-called the multiplex PCR reads through MiXCR, storing one row per CDR3 protein. The sample yields about 500,000 distinct CDR3 sequences, roughly 17% seen once. Time point indicated: newly diagnosed GD, antithyroid drugs for less than 3 months. With RNA extracted from PBMCs as input, the TCR library was made. This sample also appeared in a second study, on T cells in Graves' hyperthyroidism and ophthalmopathy.

Here the sequenced sample was peripheral blood mononuclear cells (PBMCs), taken at new diagnosis, from a patient treated with antithyroid drugs. These receptors originate from a man between 35 and 55 years old with Graves disease.

The J gene is TRBJ2-7, the V gene TRBV5-1, with TRBD1 identical over 7 bases. V was pared by 2 bases and J by 3 bases, with 14 bases of the junction left unmatched. This CDR3 spans 17 amino acids. Germline-derived CDR1 and CDR2 are SGHRS and YFSETQ. The CDR3 region is CASSFTTGTANSYEQYF. DNA of the CDR3: TGCGCCAGCAGCTTTACCACCGGGACAGCTAATAGCTACGAGCAGTACTTC. The full variable domain, rest sourced from reference TRBV5-1 and TRBJ2-7, is KAGVTQTPRYLIKTRGQQVTLSCSPISGHRSVSWYQQTPGQGLQFLFEYFSETQRNKGNFPGRFSGRQFSNSRSEMNVSTLELGDSALYLCASSFTTGTANSYEQYFGPGTRLTVT.

Only one count was recorded for this clonotype. A read error may explain this, as a much larger clone is one base away. DNA of the CDR3: TGTGCCAGTAGTAAATCCTACAGGCCTGACATTCAGTACTTC. Translating gives CASSKSYRPDIQYF. This chain uses TRBV19 with TRBJ2-4; D might be TRBD1 (5 bases). The CDR3 has 14 residues. Trimming shortened V by 4 bases and J by 8 bases, and 15 bases separated the two germline ends. Germline-derived CDR1 and CDR2 are LNHDA and SQIVND (reference sequence).

This clonotype was observed many times. The V and J genes are TRBV10-2 and TRBJ2-2; D is tentatively TRBD1 or TRBD2 (5 bases each). V dropped 8 bases and J dropped 1 base, with 11 bases sitting between them. The CDR3 has 14 amino acids. Germline assignment: CDR1 WSHSY and CDR2 SAAADI. CDR3 DNA: TGCGCCAGCGTCGGGACCCTGAACACCGGGGAGCTGTTTTTT. Protein: CASVGTLNTGELFF.

This clonotype occurred many times. The J gene is TRBJ2-5, the V gene TRBV13; D not certain. This CDR3 contains 14 residues. Looked up from germline, CDR1 is PRHDT and CDR2 is FYEKMQ (reference sequence). Trimming took 3 bases from V and 1 from J, leaving 9 bases between them. CDR3: CASSFHTIQETQYF. The CDR3 nucleotides are TGTGCCAGCAGCTTCCACACTATCCAAGAGACCCAGTACTTC.

V gene TRBV10-3 combines with J gene TRBJ2-1; 8 positions agree with TRBD2. The CDR3 consists of 16 residues. CDR1 is ENHRY, CDR2 SYGVKD, per germline. Trimming at V came to 3 bases and at J to 1 base, leaving 5 bases not matched to a gene. CDR3 sequence reads: CAISDPLAGSYNEQFF. CDR3 bases: TGTGCCATCAGTGATCCCTTAGCGGGGTCCTACAATGAGCAGTTCTTC.

This clonotype occurred a few times. The chain uses TRBV27 and TRBJ1-5; D is undetermined. CDR3 length: 15 amino acids. Germline CDR1 reads MNHEY; CDR2 reads SMNVEV (reference sequence). Trimming removed 4 bases at V and 0 bases at J, with 10 bases between. The CDR3 sequence: CASSSSPISNQPQHF. The CDR3 DNA sequence: TGTGCCAGCAGTTCATCCCCAATTAGCAATCAGCCCCAGCATTTT.

This clonotype was seen a few times. V gene TRBV19 combines with J gene TRBJ2-6, with 8 bases lining up with TRBD1. The V gene's germline CDR1 is LNHDA and CDR2 SQIVND (reference sequence). The V segment lost 9 bases and the J segment 2 bases; nucleotides outside the gene matches: 3. This CDR3 comprises 14 residues. The CDR3 here is CASKTGAGANVLTF. CDR3 sequence (DNA): TGTGCCAGCAAGACAGGGGCTGGGGCCAACGTCCTGACTTTC. The full variable domain, completed using reference TRBV19 and TRBJ2-6, is DGGITQSPKYLFRKEGQNVTLSCEQNLNHDAMYWYRQDPGQGLRLIYYSQIVNDFQKGDIAEGYSVSREKKESFPLTVTSAQKNPTAFYLCASKTGAGANVLTFGAGSRLTVL.

This clonotype was seen only a few times. The V and J genes are TRBV28 and TRBJ1-6, with D perhaps TRBD1 (5 bases). Per the germline V gene, CDR1 is MDHEN and CDR2 is SYDVKM. V lost 8 bases and J lost 7, with 12 bases in between. This CDR3 region has 13 residues. The CDR3 nucleotides are TGTGCCAGCTGGGCAGGGACCAATTCACCCCTCCACTTT. Amino acids: CASWAGTNSPLHF.

J is TRBJ2-4 and V is TRBV20-1; 7 bases map to TRBD2. V lost 3 bases and J lost 3; bases outside the gene matches: 8. CDR1 and CDR2 (germline): DFQATT, SNEGSKA (reference sequence). The CDR3 runs 15 residues. CDR3 amino acids: CSASMGSGGKNIQYF. The CDR3, as DNA: TGCAGTGCTAGTATGGGGTCGGGAGGCAAAAACATTCAGTACTTC.

The chain employs TRBV12-3 or TRBV12-4 and TRBJ2-1; the D gene is possibly TRBD2 (5 bases). Trimming removed 3 bases at V and 6 bases at J, with 15 bases between. The CDR3 contains 15 residues. In nucleotides, the CDR3 is TGTGCCAGCAGTTTTATGAGGGCCCAAATCAATGAGCAGTTCTTC. Its translation is CASSFMRAQINEQFF.